What follows is one T cell receptor beta chain and its context. CDR1 and CDR2 (germline): SGHRS, YFSETQ. The CDR3 runs 15 residues. Trimming cost V 4 bases and J 1 base, with 11 bases left between them. How the authors handled the data: The assay estimated nucleated cells by amplifying reference gene primers. Assay: immunoSEQ multiplex PCR; the TCRdb copy retains only in-frame clones and omits some. The V and J calls and the clone size are those of that table, but D and trimming were determined from the DNA. The table lists approximately 150,000 clones, roughly 84% of them singletons. The data derive from a study of blood T cell repertoires in COVID-19. About the research overall: The samples span acute and convalescent COVID-19 from the United States, Italy and Spain. In each case, the material was cDNA or gDNA derived from T cells, B-cell-depleted T cells, or PBMCs.

The source material was peripheral blood. The receptor was isolated from a man aged 35-49 years with acute or convalescent COVID-19. This sequence joins TRBV5-1 and TRBJ2-2; TRBD1 is a possible D gene (6 bases). The CDR3 reads CASSLLTGNTGELFF. DNA for the CDR3: TGCGCCAGCAGCCTACTGACAGGGAACACCGGGGAGCTGTTTTTT.